The next 20 T cell receptor beta chains were all read from a single sample in a study of breast tumors, draining lymph nodes, adjacent tissues. Axillary draining lymph nodes of breast cancer patients supplied the node samples. TCRdb passed the multiplex PCR reads through MiXCR, listing each CDR3 protein once. The sample holds approximately 100,000 distinct CDR3 sequences, more than 30% seen once. Input material: axillary lymph node tissue. The origin of the receptors is a female donor with breast cancer. Some clones in this sample may be carry-over from other donors' samples.

The J gene is TRBJ1-2, the V gene TRBV29-1, with a weak D call TRBD1 (5 bases). V shed 7 bases and J shed 7 bases, with 19 bases lying between them. Germline loops: CDR1 SQVTM, CDR2 ANQGSEA. The CDR3 is 13 residues long. CDR3 region: CSAQTVTSLGYTF. CDR3 DNA sequence: TGCAGCGCCCAGACAGTCACATCTCTTGGCTACACCTTC. The complete variable domain, with remaining parts taken from reference TRBV29-1 and TRBJ1-2, reads SAVISQKPSRDICQRGTSLTIQCQVDSQVTMMFWYRQQPGQSLTLIATANQGSEATYESGFVIDKFPISRPNLTFSTLTVSNMSPEDSSIYLCSAQTVTSLGYTFGSGTRLTVV.

This clonotype was counted at least ten times. The chain has TRBV20-1 and TRBJ1-1; D gene ambiguous. There are 13 residues in the CDR3. Germline assignment: CDR1 DFQATT and CDR2 SNEGSKA (reference sequence). Trimming took 3 bases from V and 1 from J, leaving 9 bases between them. For the CDR3, the DNA is TGCAGTGCTAGGGAACAACCGAACACTGAAGCTTTCTTT. It translates to CSAREQPNTEAFF.

This clonotype was observed many times. This CDR3 reads CASQKTGTRNQPQHF. DNA of the CDR3: TGTGCCAGCCAAAAAACCGGGACAAGGAATCAGCCCCAGCATTTT. The gene calls are TRBV6-2 or TRBV6-3 and TRBJ1-5; D might be TRBD1 (6 bases). Germline lookup yields CDR1 MNHEY and CDR2 SVGEGT. With 8 bases removed from V and 4 bases from J, the gap between germline ends came to 18 bases. The CDR3 runs to 15 residues.

The table lists this clonotype with many counts. The V call is TRBV9, the J call TRBJ1-5; D is uncertain. V was pared by 3 bases and J by 9 bases, with 19 bases between. The germline CDR1 and CDR2 sequences are SGDLS and YYNGEE. The CDR3 has 15 residues. This chain's CDR3 is CASSGSPEAGRPQHF. In nucleotides, the CDR3 is TGTGCCAGCAGCGGCTCCCCGGAGGCGGGGAGGCCCCAGCATTTT.

At least ten counts were recorded for this clonotype. V and J are TRBV7-2 and TRBJ2-5, with TRBD1 matching 8 bases. CDR1 and CDR2 from the germline V gene are SGHTA and FQGNSA. With V trimmed by 1 base and J by 5 bases, 12 bases remained unmatched. The CDR3 is 17 amino acids. CDR3 DNA: TGTGCCAGCAGCTTAGGGGAGAGGGCAAACAGGGGGGAGACCCAGTACTTC. Amino acid sequence: CASSLGERANRGETQYF.

The sample holds many counts of this clonotype. At one boundary the junction diverges from the germline segment, which might be a read error. The rearrangement links TRBV9 to TRBJ1-2, with D unresolved. The CDR3 is 15 amino acids. From germline, CDR1 is SGDLS and CDR2 YYNGEE. This CDR3 reads CASSGRGLSNYGSTF. For the CDR3, the DNA is TGTGCCAGCAGCGGGAGAGGACTCTCTAACTATGGCTCCACCTTC.

Turning to this clonotype: Possible read error: a much larger clone is one base away. CDR3 DNA: TGTGCCAGCAGTCACCGGACAGGGGGCCTAGAGACCCAGTACTTC. It translates to CASSHRTGGLETQYF. The gene calls are TRBV6-5 and TRBJ2-5, with TRBD1 matching 11 bases. J was trimmed by 4 bases and V by 5 bases; bases with no gene match: 6. From germline, CDR1 is MNHEY and CDR2 SVGAGI. The CDR3 contains 15 residues.

This clonotype was recorded at least ten times. V and J are TRBV30 and TRBJ2-2, with 7 nucleotides matching TRBD2. Germline CDR1 is GTSNPN and CDR2 is SVGIG (reference sequence). There are 12 residues in the CDR3. The J segment lost 4 bases and the V segment lost 5 bases, leaving 1 base of the junction unmatched. CDR3 sequence reads: CAWASGTGELFF. The DNA of the CDR3 is TGTGCCTGGGCTAGCGGCACCGGGGAGCTGTTTTTT.

The sample holds a few counts of this clonotype. Given a much more abundant clone one base away, this may be a read error. This chain uses TRBV5-1 with TRBJ1-4, with D tentatively TRBD1 (5 bases). Looked up from germline, CDR1 is SGHRS and CDR2 is YFSETQ. The V gene lost 4 bases and the J gene lost 3 bases, with 19 bases spanning the gap. This CDR3 contains 17 residues. The CDR3 DNA follows: TGCGCCAGCAGCCTCCGTCCCAACAGGTTCCCTAATGAAAAACTGTTTTTT. This gives the protein CASSLRPNRFPNEKLFF.

Ten or more counts support this clonotype. The chain uses TRBV7-8 and TRBJ2-7; no clear D. In germline, CDR1 is SGHVS, CDR2 FQNEAQ. CDR3 length: 13 residues. V was cut by 3 bases and J by 6 bases, with 12 bases left in between. CDR3: CASSFSPPFEQYF. The CDR3 DNA sequence: TGTGCCAGCAGCTTCAGTCCCCCTTTCGAGCAGTACTTC.

This rearrangement joins TRBV15 to TRBJ2-3, with 8 bases that match TRBD2. This CDR3 contains 17 residues. V dropped 0 bases and J dropped 0; count of bases not matched to a gene: 5. In germline, CDR1 is LNHNV, CDR2 YYDKDF (reference sequence). The CDR3 sequence: CATSRDDGRESTDTQYF. DNA for the CDR3: TGTGCCACCAGCAGAGACGACGGGAGGGAAAGCACAGATACGCAGTATTTT.

Ten or more counts support this clonotype. The chain uses TRBV11-2 and TRBJ1-5; D ambiguous. The germline V gene encodes CDR1 SGHAT and CDR2 FQNNGV. Trimming stripped 1 base from V and 2 bases from J, with 6 bases between. The CDR3 length is 14 residues. CDR3 region: CASSLVQGNQPQHF. Here the CDR3 DNA reads TGTGCCAGCAGCTTAGTCCAGGGCAATCAGCCCCAGCATTTT.

This clonotype was seen at least ten times. The junction shows a germline mismatch at one end, possibly a read error. The genes are TRBV14 and TRBJ2-5, with a possible D match to TRBD2 (5 bases). There are 14 residues in the CDR3. Germline V gene lookup returns CDR1 SGHDN and CDR2 FVKESK. CDR3 sequence: CASSPLEVQETQSF. In nucleotides, the CDR3 is TGTGCCAGCAGCCCCTTGGAGGTCCAAGAGACCCAGTCCTTC.

This clonotype was detected many times. This sequence joins TRBV4-1 and TRBJ1-2, with TRBD1 identical over 7 bases. Germline assignment: CDR1 MGHRA and CDR2 YSYEKL. The junction had 5 bases not matched to a gene; V was cut back by 3 bases and J by 4 bases. The CDR3 is 14 residues long. In DNA, the CDR3 is TGCGCCAGCAGCCACCTACAGGGGAGCTATGGCTACACCTTC. It is translated as CASSHLQGSYGYTF.

The genes are TRBV4-3 and TRBJ1-2, with a possible D match to TRBD1 (6 bases). The CDR3 sequence is 14 residues long. Trimming stripped 5 bases from V and 4 bases from J, with 14 bases between. Germline V gene lookup returns CDR1 LGHNA and CDR2 YSLEER. The CDR3 reads CASSVQTGAYGYTF. The DNA of the CDR3 is TGCGCCAGCAGCGTACAGACAGGAGCCTATGGCTACACCTTC.

This clonotype was observed a few times. The chain recombines TRBV28 with TRBJ2-5, with 12 bases lining up with TRBD2. Germline V gene sequence: CDR1 MDHEN, CDR2 SYDVKM. Unmatched junction bases numbered 9, after V lost 1 base and J lost 6 bases. The CDR3 is 17 amino acids. CDR3 region: CASSLLGLAGGQKTQYF. CDR3 bases: TGTGCCAGCAGTTTATTGGGGCTAGCGGGAGGGCAGAAGACCCAGTACTTC.

In this sample, this clonotype turned up many times. The rearrangement joins TRBV12-3 or TRBV12-4 to TRBJ2-7; D is possibly TRBD1 or TRBD2 (5 bases each). V lost 6 bases and J 6 bases, leaving 12 bases between the germline ends. The CDR3 runs 12 residues. The CDR3 sequence is CASRGLRGEQYF. The CDR3 DNA is TGTGCCAGCAGGGGTCTGAGGGGCGAGCAGTACTTC.

To note about this clonotype: This CDR3 is missing its conserved last phenylalanine or tryptophan, likely due to a read error. This chain joins TRBV7-3 and TRBJ1-2, with 8 bases aligning to TRBD1. Looked up from germline, CDR1 is SGHTA and CDR2 is FQGTGA. The CDR3 loop spans 14 amino acids. In DNA form, the CDR3 reads TGTGCCAGCAGCGTCCACAGGGGGTACTACGGCTACACCCTC. Translation gives CASSVHRGYYGYTL.

This clonotype has more than one count but fewer than ten. Possible read error: a much larger clone is one base away. The gene calls are TRBV4-3 and TRBJ2-1; 7 nucleotides align to TRBD2. The CDR3 has 12 residues. CDR1 LGHNA and CDR2 YSLEER come from the germline V gene. CDR3 loop: CVSSQGEGEQFF. The CDR3 nucleotides read TGCGTCAGCAGCCAAGGGGAGGGTGAGCAGTTCTTC.

This clonotype was seen many times. Germline and junction disagree at one end, which may indicate a read error. The chain employs TRBV20-1 and TRBJ2-5; D remains ambiguous. This CDR3 has 11 amino acids. In germline, CDR1 is DFQATT, CDR2 SNEGSKA (reference sequence). Here the CDR3 reads CSEYRQETQSF. DNA of the CDR3: TGCAGTGAGTACAGACAAGAGACCCAGTCCTTC.